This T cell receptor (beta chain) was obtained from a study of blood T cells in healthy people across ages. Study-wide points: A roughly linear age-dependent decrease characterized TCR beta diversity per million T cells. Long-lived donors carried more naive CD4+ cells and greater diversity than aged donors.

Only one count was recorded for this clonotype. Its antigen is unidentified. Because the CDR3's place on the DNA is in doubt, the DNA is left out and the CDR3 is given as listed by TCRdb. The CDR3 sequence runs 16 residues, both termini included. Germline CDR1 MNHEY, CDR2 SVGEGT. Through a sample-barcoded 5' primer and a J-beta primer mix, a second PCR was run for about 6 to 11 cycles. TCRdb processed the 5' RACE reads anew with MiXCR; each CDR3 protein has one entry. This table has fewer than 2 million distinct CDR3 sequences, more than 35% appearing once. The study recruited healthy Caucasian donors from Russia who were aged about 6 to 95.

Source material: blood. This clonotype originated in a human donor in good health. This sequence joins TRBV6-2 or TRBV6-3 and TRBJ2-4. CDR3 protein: CAGSYSEQVSLYEQYF.